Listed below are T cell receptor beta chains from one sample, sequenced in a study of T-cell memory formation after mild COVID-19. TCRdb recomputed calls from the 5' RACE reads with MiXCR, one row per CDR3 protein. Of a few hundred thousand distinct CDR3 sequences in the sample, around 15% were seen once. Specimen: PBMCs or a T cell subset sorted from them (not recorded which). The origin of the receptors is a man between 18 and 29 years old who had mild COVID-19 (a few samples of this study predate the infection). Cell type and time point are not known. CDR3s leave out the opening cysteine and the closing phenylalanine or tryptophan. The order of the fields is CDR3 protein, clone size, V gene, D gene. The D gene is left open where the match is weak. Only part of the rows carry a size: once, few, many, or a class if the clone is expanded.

ASSHEGGPDRELF	many	TRBV4-2	.
ASSLGPLQMGGYT	.	TRBV11-2	.
SAAKLAGTDTQY	.	TRBV20-1	TRBD2
ASSYSEAGHYGYT	.	TRBV7-2	.
SAGTGHTEAF	many	TRBV29-1	TRBD1
ASSLQSWVASQPQH	.	TRBV12-3/TRBV12-4	.
ASSYSSPGLAETQY	.	TRBV6-5	.
ASSPGTDTGELF	many	TRBV18	.
ASRRTSDRGEAF	few	TRBV4-3	TRBD1
ASSPPDRLATNEKLF	.	TRBV18	.
ASSPLGGDPDTQY	few	TRBV7-3	TRBD2
ASSSGYRGLNEKLF	few	TRBV7-9	TRBD1
ASSQDRQGVNSPLH	few	TRBV4-2	TRBD1
ASSDEGPQF	.	TRBV11-3	.
ASTPTGGDTQY	.	TRBV7-3	.
SASDRRTTGELF	.	TRBV20-1	.
ASSQEWDRRYEQY	few	TRBV4-1	.
ATSDFSSGRTEAF	.	TRBV24-1	.
ASSSISYEQY	many	TRBV12-3/TRBV12-4	.
ASSLGSQGAREAF	.	TRBV7-2	TRBD1
ASTNRGGGETQY	few	TRBV6-5	TRBD2
ASSPRTSQDTQY	.	TRBV4-1	.
SVRRTGDYEQY	.	TRBV29-1	TRBD1
ASSPDGRGGYT	few	TRBV5-1	.
ASRGDRGSGDTQY	many	TRBV2	TRBD1
ASSLVHLAGTHEQF	few	TRBV11-2	.
ASSYYSGGHNEQF	.	TRBV6-5	TRBD2
ASSEKGGRDTQY	.	TRBV6-1	.
ASRSRGNTEAF	few	TRBV7-9	.
ASSYSELDRSPLH	.	TRBV6-6	.
ASSDSLGQPQH	.	TRBV2	.
ASSETLLGGIDYGYT	.	TRBV4-1	.
ATGRSNKNIQY	.	TRBV6-2/TRBV6-3	.
ASSLAGARSYEQY	few	TRBV5-1	.
ASSPAGVPPQH	.	TRBV19	.
ASSVGGSGRYNEQF	.	TRBV9	TRBD2
ASSLAVGTEAF	many	TRBV7-2	.
ASTEQGLNTEAF	.	TRBV12-3/TRBV12-4	.
ASSPVGDSNQPQH	.	TRBV18	.
ASSYSYNMNPPENIQY	few	TRBV6-5	.
ASSSPGRVTGELF	few	TRBV12-3/TRBV12-4	.
ASSQDWAFVSYGYT	.	TRBV4-3	.
ASSFSGQGRETQY	.	TRBV11-1	.
SASGASKILDEQF	many	TRBV20-1	.
ASSINPGGDTEAF	few	TRBV19	.
ASSSRIRGGPGDTQY	many	TRBV12-3/TRBV12-4	.
ASSQVQGWAANEQF	.	TRBV4-3	.
ASSASRRAAGYT	.	TRBV13	.
SARTYRGDNQPQH	few	TRBV20-1	TRBD1
ASRGQATEAF	.	TRBV28	TRBD1
ASRRDRGFQEQY	.	TRBV6-1	.
ASSPSRLRGTNQPQH	few	TRBV6-5	.